Listed here are 21 T cell receptor beta chains from one sample, sequenced in a study of cytomegalovirus exposure and HLA in healthy donors. Vbeta (60) and Jbeta (13) primers were used in the PCR. TCRdb's copy holds only in-frame clones and misses some; the assay was immunoSEQ multiplex PCR. This sample carries over 200,000 clones, about 72% of them seen once, and the ten largest clones take less than 4.5%. The material sequenced was PBMCs. These receptors were obtained from a male donor in good health and CMV-seronegative.

The chain combines TRBV5-1 with TRBJ1-2, with D possibly being TRBD1 (6 bases). The germline V and J ends were trimmed by 4 bases and 4 bases, with 11 bases remaining between them. This CDR3 spans 13 amino acids. Germline V gene sequence: CDR1 SGHRS, CDR2 YFSETQ. The CDR3 DNA follows: TGCGCCAGCAGCCCGGACAGTACCTATGGCTACACCTTC. It encodes CASSPDSTYGYTF.

The rearrangement links TRBV7-9 to TRBJ2-5, with D uncertain. Trimming took 3 bases from V and 7 from J, leaving 9 bases between them. Germline-derived CDR1 and CDR2 are SEHNR and FQNEAQ (reference sequence). The CDR3 runs 12 residues. The CDR3 nucleotides are TGTGCCAGCAGCTTGGGCCCCGCGACCCAGTACTTC. Translation: CASSLGPATQYF.

This chain links TRBV19 with TRBJ2-3; 8 positions agree with TRBD1. CDR3 length: 13 amino acids. Germline assignment: CDR1 LNHDA and CDR2 SQIVND (reference sequence). With 5 bases clipped from V and 5 bases from J, the junction kept 3 bases outside the gene matches. The CDR3 loop is CASSVDRGDTQYF. DNA for the CDR3: TGTGCCAGTAGTGTCGACAGGGGAGATACGCAGTATTTT.

In its sample, this clone was seen a few times. The genes are TRBV6-1 and TRBJ2-5; no reliable D call. V was trimmed by 6 bases and J by 5 bases, leaving 7 bases between them. The CDR3 has 11 amino acids. Germline values: CDR1 MNHNS, CDR2 SASEGT. The DNA for the CDR3 is TGTGCCAGCAGATTCTCGGAGACCCAGTACTTC. Translation gives CASRFSETQYF.

V gene TRBV4-1 combines with J gene TRBJ2-7, with 15 bases aligning to TRBD2. The junction had 3 bases not matched to a gene; V was cut back by 0 bases and J by 6 bases. Germline assignment: CDR1 MGHRA and CDR2 YSYEKL. The CDR3 is 16 residues long. In DNA, the CDR3 is TGCGCCAGCAGCCAAGATTGGGGACTAGCGGGAGGCGAGCAGTACTTC. The encoded protein is CASSQDWGLAGGEQYF.

This chain uses TRBV6-1 with TRBJ1-5; D unclear. Germline CDR1 is MNHNS and CDR2 is SASEGT. Deletions cut 1 base from V and 0 bases from J, with 10 bases between. The CDR3 sequence is 16 residues long. The CDR3 bases are TGTGCCAGCAGTGAAGTCGGCGGGGTTAGCAATCAGCCCCAGCATTTT. Its protein product is CASSEVGGVSNQPQHF.

This clone showed up just a few times. The chain carries TRBV19 and TRBJ2-5, with 11 bases fitting TRBD1. This CDR3 is 15 amino acids long. CDR1 and CDR2 (germline): LNHDA, SQIVND (reference sequence). V was pared by 5 bases and J by 1 base, with 3 bases of the junction left unmatched. The CDR3 DNA sequence: TGTGCCAGTAGTGCCGGGACAGGGGGCCAAGAGACCCAGTACTTC. Protein: CASSAGTGGQETQYF.

This chain connects TRBV10-1 to TRBJ2-1; 11 positions agree with TRBD2. J lost 10 bases, V lost 4 bases, and 6 bases had no gene match. The CDR3 loop spans 14 amino acids. CDR1 and CDR2 from the germline V gene are WNHNN and SYGVQD (reference sequence). The CDR3 reads CASSGGLAGSEQFF. The CDR3 nucleotides read TGCGCCAGCAGTGGAGGACTAGCGGGCTCCGAGCAGTTCTTC.

The chain combines TRBV9 with TRBJ2-3; 16 nucleotides match TRBD2. The CDR3 has 18 amino acids. Trimming removed 4 bases from V and 0 bases from J; junction bases left unmatched: 5. Germline values: CDR1 SGDLS, CDR2 YYNGEE. The CDR3 reads CASSLGTSGRVSTDTQYF. The CDR3 region has the DNA TGTGCCAGCAGCCTGGGGACTAGCGGGAGGGTGAGCACAGATACGCAGTATTTT.

The chain employs TRBV5-4 and TRBJ1-2, with TRBD1 identical over 10 bases. The CDR3 runs 15 residues. Germline V lookup: CDR1 SGHNT, CDR2 YYREEE (reference sequence). V gave up 5 bases and J gave up 5 bases; unmatched junction bases: 9. The CDR3 DNA reads as TGTGCCAGCAGGAAGGGACAGGGGTTATGGTATGGCTACACCTTC. Amino acids: CASRKGQGLWYGYTF.

The chain links TRBV10-3 to TRBJ2-7, with 9 bases aligning to TRBD2. The CDR3 has 14 amino acids. From germline, CDR1 is ENHRY and CDR2 SYGVKD. The trim removed 6 bases at V and 5 bases at J, leaving 8 bases unmatched. Written as DNA, the CDR3 is TGTGCCATCAGCGAGCGGGAGGCCATCCACGAGCAGTACTTC. Its protein is CAISEREAIHEQYF.

J is TRBJ2-7 and V is TRBV18; TRBD1 matches 7 bases. In germline, CDR1 is KGHSH, CDR2 LQKENI. The CDR3 sequence is 16 residues long. V dropped 1 base and J dropped 3; count of bases not matched to a gene: 9. Written as DNA, the CDR3 is TGTGCCAGCTCACCACGGATCCGGGACAGAATCTACGAGCAGTACTTC. Translation: CASSPRIRDRIYEQYF. Based on the CDR3 plus reference TRBV18 and TRBJ2-7, the full variable domain is NAGVMQNPRHLVRRRGQEARLRCSPMKGHSHVYWYRQLPEEGLKFMVYLQKENIIDESGMPKERFSAEFPKEGPSILRIQQVVRGDSAAYFCASSPRIRDRIYEQYFGPGTRLTVT.

The chain links TRBV13 to TRBJ2-2; tentative D call: TRBD2 (7 bases). The germline gives CDR1 PRHDT, CDR2 FYEKMQ (reference sequence). V lost 5 bases, J lost 5 bases, and 15 bases lay in between. CDR3 length: 15 amino acids. The CDR3 here is CASSPGGGRTGELFF. The CDR3 nucleotides are TGTGCCAGCAGCCCTGGGGGGGGGCGTACCGGGGAGCTGTTTTTT.

The chain joins TRBV6-1 to TRBJ1-1, with 8 bases lining up with TRBD1. CDR1 is MNHNS and CDR2 is SASEGT in the germline V gene. With 5 bases clipped from V and 3 bases from J, the junction kept 2 bases outside the gene matches. The CDR3 extends over 13 amino acids. In DNA, the CDR3 is TGTGCCAGCAGTAAGACAGGGGACACTGAAGCTTTCTTT. This encodes CASSKTGDTEAFF.

This clone was detected a few times. The genes are TRBV5-4 and TRBJ2-1; 14 positions agree with TRBD2. Per germline, CDR1 SGHNT and CDR2 YYREEE (reference sequence). V trimming: 3 bases; J trimming: 9 bases; junction bases outside the gene matches: 8. The length of the CDR3 is 16 residues. The CDR3 DNA follows: TGTGCCAGCAGCTCGGGGACTAGCGGGAGATTGGGTGAGCAGTTCTTC. It encodes CASSSGTSGRLGEQFF.

This chain links TRBV9 with TRBJ2-1; 7 nucleotides line up with TRBD2. This CDR3 contains 16 residues. V was clipped by 1 base and J by 0 bases; unmatched bases: 4. The germline CDR1 and CDR2 sequences are SGDLS and YYNGEE. The CDR3: CASSVRGGSSYNEQFF. The CDR3 DNA follows: TGTGCCAGCAGCGTAAGGGGCGGGAGCTCCTACAATGAGCAGTTCTTC.

This chain connects TRBV6-1 to TRBJ2-7; D is uncertain. CDR3 length equals 13 residues. With 7 bases removed from V and 5 bases from J, the gap between germline ends came to 15 bases. The V gene's germline CDR1 is MNHNS and CDR2 SASEGT. CDR3 sequence reads: CASNRLRVNEQYF. The CDR3 nucleotides are TGTGCCAGCAATCGCCTTCGGGTTAACGAGCAGTACTTC.

The chain employs TRBV2 and TRBJ1-4; 9 bases agree with TRBD1. V gave up 5 bases and J gave up 4 bases; unmatched junction bases: 14. Germline lookup yields CDR1 SNHLY and CDR2 FYNNEI. The CDR3 loop spans 18 amino acids. The CDR3 bases are TGTGCCAGCAGTTCTTCCGGGACAGGGCCCACTTTTAATGAAAAACTGTTTTTT. Amino acid sequence: CASSSSGTGPTFNEKLFF.

The V call is TRBV6-5, the J call TRBJ1-1, with D uncertain. The CDR3 extends over 12 amino acids. The V and J ends lost 6 bases and 4 bases respectively, with 9 bases between them. In germline, CDR1 is MNHEY, CDR2 SVGAGI. CDR3 protein: CASRRVGTEAFF. CDR3 coding DNA: TGTGCCAGCAGACGAGTCGGCACTGAAGCTTTCTTT.

The CDR3 spells CASSLTSTYEQYF. The DNA of the CDR3 is TGTGCCAGCAGTTTAACTAGTACCTACGAGCAGTACTTC. The J gene is TRBJ2-7, the V gene TRBV27; tentatively, D is TRBD2 (5 bases). The CDR3 consists of 13 residues. CDR1 is MNHEY, CDR2 SMNVEV, per germline (reference sequence). V lost 2 bases, J lost 2 bases, and 7 bases lay in between.

The rearrangement links TRBV2 to TRBJ1-5, with D perhaps TRBD1 (6 bases). The CDR3 totals 14 residues. Germline V gene data show CDR1 as SNHLY and CDR2 as FYNNEI. With 6 bases removed from V and 1 base from J, the gap between germline ends came to 10 bases. CDR3 in amino acids: CASSSDRSNQPQHF. The CDR3 coding sequence is TGTGCCAGCAGCTCCGACAGGAGCAATCAGCCCCAGCATTTT.